These T cell receptor beta chains were read from a single sample in a study of T cell responses to AZD1222 COVID-19 vaccine. Profiled with immunoSEQ multiplex PCR; TCRdb holds only in-frame clones, not every one. The sample lists roughly 180,000 clones, about 90% occurring once. The sequenced sample was peripheral blood, obtained on day 0 of AZD1222 vaccination. All receptors come from an adult in good health. Both conserved end residues are part of each CDR3. The D gene is left open where the match is weak. Expanded clones are given a class, and other clones once, few, many or no size at all.

size: .
D: TRBD1
V: TRBV19
J: TRBJ2-2
DNA: TGTGCCAGTAGTATAGGTTCAGGGACAGGGGGTCGAACCGGGGAGCTGTTTTTT
CDR3: CASSIGSGTGGRTGELFF

size: .
D: .
V: TRBV28
J: TRBJ1-6
DNA: TGTGCCAGCAGTTTATCGGGGGGCACGCCACCCCTCCACTTT
CDR3: CASSLSGGTPPLHF

size: .
D: TRBD2
V: TRBV29-1
J: TRBJ2-7
DNA: TGCAGCGTTGCCCCGGGACTAGCGGAGGGGATCTCCTACGAGCAGTACTTC
CDR3: CSVAPGLAEGISYEQYF

size: once
D: .
V: TRBV30
J: TRBJ1-3
DNA: TGTGCCTGGAGTACCGGAAACACCATATATTTT
CDR3: CAWSTGNTIYF

size: .
D: TRBD1
V: TRBV6-5
J: TRBJ2-7
DNA: TGTGCCAGCAGGTCGGGACAGGGGGCCTACGAGCAGTACTTC
CDR3: CASRSGQGAYEQYF

size: once
D: .
V: TRBV30
J: TRBJ2-1
DNA: TGTGCATGGAGGTCAGGGATGTACAATGAGCAGTTCTTC
CDR3: CAWRSGMYNEQFF

size: .
D: .
V: TRBV6-2/TRBV6-3
J: TRBJ2-1
DNA: TGTGCCAGCAGTCTCCCCGACTGGGGTAGGCAGCAGTTCTTC
CDR3: CASSLPDWGRQQFF

size: .
D: .
V: TRBV6-1
J: TRBJ1-6
DNA: TGTGCCAGCAGTGTAACGTCAGGGGCTGGAAATTCACCCCTCCACTTT
CDR3: CASSVTSGAGNSPLHF

size: .
D: .
V: TRBV5-1
J: TRBJ2-5
DNA: TGCGCCAGCAGTCATATGATGGGGAAAGAGACCCAGTACTTC
CDR3: CASSHMMGKETQYF

size: .
D: .
V: TRBV5-5
J: TRBJ2-7
DNA: TGTGCCAGCAGCTTGGCGCCCCATCAGGAGCAGTACTTC
CDR3: CASSLAPHQEQYF

size: .
D: .
V: TRBV6-2/TRBV6-3
J: TRBJ2-7
DNA: TGTGCCAGCAGTTACGGGAGAGGTCTCTACGAGCAGTACTTC
CDR3: CASSYGRGLYEQYF

size: .
D: .
V: TRBV19
J: TRBJ2-3
DNA: TGTGCCAGTAGTATCGGCCCCCTCCCGTGGGCAGATACGCAGTATTTT
CDR3: CASSIGPLPWADTQYF

size: .
D: .
V: TRBV10-2
J: TRBJ1-2
DNA: TGCGCCAGCAGAGGACAGACCCGGTATGGCTACACCTTC
CDR3: CASRGQTRYGYTF

size: .
D: .
V: TRBV6-5
J: TRBJ1-2
DNA: TGTGCCAGCACCTCCGGGGGGACTGGCTATGGCTACACCTTC
CDR3: CASTSGGTGYGYTF

size: once
D: .
V: TRBV27
J: TRBJ1-6
DNA: TGTGCCAGCAGTTTAGGGGAATGGAATTCACCCCTCCACTTT
CDR3: CASSLGEWNSPLHF

size: .
D: .
V: TRBV18
J: TRBJ1-3
DNA: TGTGCCAGCTCACCACTGGACGGAGACCTCTCTGGAAACACCATATATTTT
CDR3: CASSPLDGDLSGNTIYF

size: .
D: .
V: TRBV5-1
J: TRBJ1-3
DNA: TGCGCCAGCAGCCGGGGGACACCCGAATCTTTCGGAAACACCATATATTTT
CDR3: CASSRGTPESFGNTIYF

size: .
D: .
V: TRBV2
J: TRBJ2-5
DNA: TGTGCCAGCAGTCCAGACAGTCAAGAGACCCAGTACTTC
CDR3: CASSPDSQETQYF

size: .
D: .
V: TRBV7-2
J: TRBJ2-7
DNA: TGTGCCAGCAGTTCTACTGGACTCTACGAGCAGTACTTC
CDR3: CASSSTGLYEQYF

size: .
D: .
V: TRBV11-2
J: TRBJ2-7
DNA: TGTGCCAGCAGCTCGTACTACGAGCAGTACTTC
CDR3: CASSSYYEQYF

size: .
D: .
V: TRBV29-1
J: TRBJ1-4
DNA: TGCAGCGTCGCCCGAAATGAAAAACTGTTTTTT
CDR3: CSVARNEKLFF

size: .
D: .
V: TRBV10-1
J: TRBJ2-2
DNA: TGCGCCAGCAGTGGGCCGAGGGACACCGGGGAGCTGTTTTTT
CDR3: CASSGPRDTGELFF

size: .
D: .
V: TRBV7-2
J: TRBJ2-7
DNA: TGTGCCAGCAGCACGAACTCCTACGAGCAGTACTTC
CDR3: CASSTNSYEQYF

size: .
D: .
V: TRBV3-1/TRBV3-2
J: TRBJ2-7
DNA: TGTGCCAGCAGCCAATTGTTTTCCTCCTACGAGCAGTACTTC
CDR3: CASSQLFSSYEQYF

size: .
D: .
V: TRBV2
J: TRBJ2-7
DNA: TGTGCCAGCAGTGAAGGAAAGGATTACCTACGAGGGCAGTACTTC
CDR3: CASSEGKDYLRGQYF

size: .
D: .
V: TRBV6-1
J: TRBJ1-6
DNA: TGTGCCAGCAGTGAATCCGAGACACCCCTCCACTTT
CDR3: CASSESETPLHF

size: .
D: .
V: TRBV21-1
J: TRBJ2-1
DNA: TGTGCCAGCAGCAAAGTAAAGAACATTATACTAGCGGGAGGGCCATTCGGGGGTGAGCAGTTCTTC
CDR3: CASSKVKNIILAGGPFGGEQFF

size: .
D: .
V: TRBV6-6
J: TRBJ2-1
DNA: TGTGCCAGCAAGGGACGTGTCAATGAGCGGCAGTTCTTC
CDR3: CASKGRVNERQFF

size: .
D: .
V: TRBV6-1
J: TRBJ2-1
DNA: TGTGCCAGCAGTGATGCCTACTACAATGAGCAGTTCTTC
CDR3: CASSDAYYNEQFF

size: .
D: TRBD2
V: TRBV18
J: TRBJ2-1
DNA: TGTGCCAGCTCACCACCCGGGGGGTACAATGAGCAGTTCTTC
CDR3: CASSPPGGYNEQFF

size: .
D: TRBD1
V: TRBV5-1
J: TRBJ1-2
DNA: TGCGCCAGCAGCCCCGTTTACCCGGGACAGGGACCCGATAACTATGGCTACACCTTC
CDR3: CASSPVYPGQGPDNYGYTF

size: .
D: .
V: TRBV20-1
J: TRBJ1-6
DNA: TGCAGTGCTAGTGGGCAGGGTGGTTCACCCCTCCACTTT
CDR3: CSASGQGGSPLHF

size: once
D: TRBD1
V: TRBV28
J: TRBJ1-3
DNA: TGTGCCAGCAGTCTCGACAGGGGGCGCGGAAACACCATATATTTT
CDR3: CASSLDRGRGNTIYF

size: few
D: .
V: TRBV2
J: TRBJ2-7
DNA: TGTGCCAGCAATGGCCGGGGGCACTACGAGCAGTACTTC
CDR3: CASNGRGHYEQYF

size: .
D: TRBD2
V: TRBV10-1
J: TRBJ2-3
DNA: TGCGCCACCGCCTTGGGGACTAGCGGTACAGATACGCAGTATTTT
CDR3: CATALGTSGTDTQYF

size: .
D: .
V: TRBV25-1
J: TRBJ1-3
DNA: TGTGCCAGCAGTGGGGACACCCGCTCTGGAAACACCATATATTTT
CDR3: CASSGDTRSGNTIYF

size: .
D: TRBD1
V: TRBV10-3
J: TRBJ2-7
DNA: TGTGCCATCGGACAGGGGGGGGTAGAGCAGTACTTC
CDR3: CAIGQGGVEQYF

size: once
D: .
V: TRBV4-2
J: TRBJ1-2
DNA: TGTGCCAGCAGCCAAGATTTGGGGAGGGCTAACTATGGCTACACCTTC
CDR3: CASSQDLGRANYGYTF

size: .
D: .
V: TRBV3-1/TRBV3-2
J: TRBJ1-1
DNA: TGTGCCAGCAGCCAAGTCCCATTGGACAGCGGTAAAGCTTTCTTT
CDR3: CASSQVPLDSGKAFF

size: .
D: .
V: TRBV4-2
J: TRBJ1-2
DNA: TGTGCCAGCAGCCAAGGAAGTCCGGGATCTGGCTACACCTTC
CDR3: CASSQGSPGSGYTF

size: .
D: .
V: TRBV5-6
J: TRBJ1-1
DNA: TGTGCCAGCAGCTTGCTTGGCACTGAAGCTTTCTTT
CDR3: CASSLLGTEAFF

size: .
D: .
V: TRBV19
J: TRBJ1-5
DNA: TGTGCCAGTAGTATACCCGCAGGGTCGAGACAGCCCCAGCATTTT
CDR3: CASSIPAGSRQPQHF

size: .
D: .
V: TRBV29-1
J: TRBJ1-2
DNA: TGCAGCGTTGGTTCAGGGGCTAGGGCTAACTATGGCTACACCTTC
CDR3: CSVGSGARANYGYTF

size: .
D: TRBD2
V: TRBV7-9
J: TRBJ2-3
DNA: TGTGCCAGCAGCCCCCGAGGGACACTAGCGGGAGAGACAGATACGCAGTATTTT
CDR3: CASSPRGTLAGETDTQYF

size: .
D: .
V: TRBV2
J: TRBJ1-2
DNA: TGTGCCAGCAGCGTGGAGACGGATGTCTATGGCTACACCTTC
CDR3: CASSVETDVYGYTF

size: .
D: TRBD1
V: TRBV27
J: TRBJ2-5
DNA: TGTGCCAGCAGTTTTACAGGGGTGTTAGAGACCCAGTACTTC
CDR3: CASSFTGVLETQYF

size: once
D: .
V: TRBV7-3
J: TRBJ2-3
DNA: TGTGCCAGCAGCATTGGGATCGGGGGAGCAGATACGCAGTATTTT
CDR3: CASSIGIGGADTQYF